Below are 25 T cell receptor beta chains sequenced from a single sample in a study of graft-versus-host responses after intestinal transplantation. Repertoires were generated with immunoSEQ multiplex PCR, while TCRdb's copy carries only in-frame clones and drops some. The table lists under 45,000 clones, roughly 91% of them singletons. The sample consisted of PBMCs, taken roughly 270 days after transplant. The receptors derive from a human patient who received an intestinal transplant, so some T cells may come from the graft donor.

This chain uses TRBV10-1 with TRBJ2-5; D is unresolved. V lost 0 bases and J lost 4, with 9 bases in between. This CDR3 comprises 14 residues. Germline CDR1 WNHNN, CDR2 SYGVQD (reference sequence). The chain's CDR3 is CASSESVGRETQYF. Here the CDR3 DNA reads TGCGCCAGCAGTGAGTCGGTAGGGCGAGAGACCCAGTACTTC.

In its sample, this clone was seen once. This sequence joins TRBV9 and TRBJ1-5; 8 nucleotides line up with TRBD1. The CDR3 loop spans 13 amino acids. The germline V gene encodes CDR1 SGDLS and CDR2 YYNGEE. V was pared by 3 bases and J by 4 bases, with 0 bases of the junction left unmatched. The CDR3 nucleotides read TGTGCCAGCAGCGGGACAGGGAATCAGCCCCAGCATTTT. Amino acid sequence: CASSGTGNQPQHF.

This clone showed up just once. This chain links TRBV11-3 with TRBJ2-7; no clear D gene. Germline-derived CDR1 and CDR2 are SGHNT and YENEEA. This CDR3 contains 14 residues. Between the trimmed V and J ends, which lost 3 bases and 0 bases, there was a span of 9 bases. The CDR3 loop reads CASSFGRSSYEQYF. The CDR3 region has the DNA TGTGCCAGCAGCTTTGGCAGGAGCTCCTACGAGCAGTACTTC.

This rearrangement joins TRBV6-1 to TRBJ2-7, with TRBD1 as a possible D gene (6 bases). The CDR3 is 14 residues long. The germline V and J ends were trimmed by 0 bases and 2 bases, with 8 bases remaining between them. CDR1 is MNHNS and CDR2 is SASEGT in the germline V gene. The CDR3 loop is CASSEAGQPYEQYF. The CDR3 nucleotides are TGTGCCAGCAGTGAAGCCGGACAGCCCTACGAGCAGTACTTC.

This clone was counted between two and nine times. The chain recombines TRBV9 with TRBJ2-5; 13 nucleotides agree with TRBD2. The V and J ends lost 4 bases and 5 bases, in that order; junction bases with no gene match: 5. The CDR3 consists of 15 residues. Germline V gene lookup returns CDR1 SGDLS and CDR2 YYNGEE. The CDR3 spells CASSLGTSGVETQYF. The CDR3 DNA is TGTGCCAGCAGCCTCGGGACTAGCGGGGTGGAGACCCAGTACTTC. Filled out from reference TRBV9 and TRBJ2-5, the complete variable domain reads DSGVTQTPKHLITATGQRVTLRCSPRSGDLSVYWYQQSLDQGLQFLIQYYNGEERAKGNILERFSAQQFPDLHSELNLSSLELGDSALYFCASSLGTSGVETQYFGPGTRLLVL.

In DNA, the CDR3 is TGTGCCAGCAGATCTGCCCGGACAGGGGTAAGAGGGTCCCAAGAGACCCAGTACTTC. Amino acid sequence: CASRSARTGVRGSQETQYF. The chain is built from TRBV7-8 and TRBJ2-5, with 9 nucleotides matching TRBD1. The CDR3 totals 19 residues. Germline assignment: CDR1 SGHVS and CDR2 FQNEAQ. V was pared by 6 bases and J by 1 base, with 18 bases of the junction left unmatched.

The chain combines TRBV7-3 with TRBJ2-7; 8 positions agree with TRBD2. The CDR3 is 15 amino acids. Trimming cost V 1 base and J 1 base; bases outside gene matches: 3. Germline CDR1 is SGHTA and CDR2 is FQGTGA. The CDR3 protein is CASSLRLAGSYEQYF. The CDR3 nucleotides are TGTGCCAGCAGCTTAAGGCTAGCGGGTTCCTACGAGCAGTACTTC.

This chain joins TRBV21-1 and TRBJ1-3. TRBV21-1 is recorded as a pseudogene. This CDR3 comprises 17 residues. As DNA, the CDR3 is TGTGCCAGCAGACAATGTATAGCTACAACACCACGAAACACCATATATTTT. Its translation is CASRQCIATTPRNTIYF.

CDR3 in DNA: TGTGCCAGCAGCGAAAAGACAGTGAACACTGAAGCTTTCTTT. Translation gives CASSEKTVNTEAFF. The V and J genes are TRBV7-9 and TRBJ1-1; weak D call: TRBD1 (5 bases). Germline loops: CDR1 SEHNR, CDR2 FQNEAQ (reference sequence). This CDR3 has 14 amino acids. The V end lost 5 bases, the J end lost 0 bases, and 10 bases lay between the germline ends. Variable domain in full (rest from reference TRBV7-9 and TRBJ1-1): DTGVSQNPRHKITKRGQNVTFRCDPISEHNRLYWYRQTLGQGPEFLTYFQNEAQLEKSRLLSDRFSAERPKGSFSTLEIQRTEQGDSAMYLCASSEKTVNTEAFFGQGTRLTVV.

V gene TRBV6-4 combines with J gene TRBJ1-2; D is undetermined. Trimming stripped 2 bases from V and 7 bases from J, with 11 bases between. Germline values: CDR1 MRHNA, CDR2 SNTAGT. The CDR3 is made up of 13 amino acids. In DNA, the CDR3 is TGTGCCAGCAGTGACGCCCCCTCGGGTGGCTACACCTTC. Translating gives CASSDAPSGGYTF.

The gene calls are TRBV10-3 and TRBJ2-3, with TRBD2 matching 9 bases. With 2 bases clipped from V and 7 bases from J, the junction kept 7 bases outside the gene matches. The CDR3 consists of 15 residues. Germline CDR1 ENHRY, CDR2 SYGVKD. The CDR3 nucleotides read TGTGCCATCAGTGAGGTCGCTAGCGGGGACTATACGCAGTATTTT. Protein: CAISEVASGDYTQYF.

V and J are TRBV19 and TRBJ1-5; D perhaps matches TRBD1 (5 bases). Germline V lookup: CDR1 LNHDA, CDR2 SQIVND (reference sequence). The length of the CDR3 is 11 residues. Trimming removed 7 bases at V and 12 bases at J, with 13 bases between. Here the CDR3 DNA reads TGTGCCAGTACTTACTCAGGGCGCCAGCATTTT. This gives the protein CASTYSGRQHF.

The rearrangement uses TRBV9 and TRBJ1-1; a weak D match, TRBD1 (5 bases). There are 14 residues in the CDR3. CDR1 is SGDLS and CDR2 is YYNGEE in the germline V gene. V dropped 1 base and J dropped 8 bases, with 15 bases sitting between them. CDR3 nucleotide sequence: TGTGCCAGCAGCGTAAAAGGCTTGGGGGAGGAAGCTTTCTTT. Its translation: CASSVKGLGEEAFF.

The chain couples TRBV4-1 to TRBJ1-1, with 9 bases aligning to TRBD1. The CDR3 contains 18 residues. From germline, CDR1 is MGHRA and CDR2 YSYEKL. The ends lost 1 base at V and 0 bases at J; junction bases unmatched: 9. CDR3 bases: TGCGCCAGCAGCCAAGCCTCCGGGACAGGGCCTGTGAACACTGAAGCTTTCTTT. It is translated as CASSQASGTGPVNTEAFF.

J is TRBJ1-1 and V is TRBV18, with D possibly being TRBD1 (5 bases). This CDR3 contains 14 residues. Germline lookup yields CDR1 KGHSH and CDR2 LQKENI. Trimming took 1 base from V and 1 from J, leaving 7 bases between them. The CDR3 sequence: CASSPRGANTEAFF. The CDR3 nucleotides read TGTGCCAGCTCACCACGGGGCGCGAACACTGAAGCTTTCTTT.

This chain links TRBV2 with TRBJ2-1; TRBD1 matches at 9 bases. The germline V gene has CDR1 SNHLY and CDR2 FYNNEI. The CDR3 has 15 amino acids. Germline trimming cut 6 bases from V and 8 bases from J; bases unmatched to any gene: 11. CDR3 nucleotides: TGTGCCAGCAGCTTTCCGGGACAGGGAGGGGATGAGCAGTTCTTC. It specifies CASSFPGQGGDEQFF.

The V gene is TRBV4-1, the J gene TRBJ2-3, with a tentative D call TRBD2 (7 bases). Trimming stripped 0 bases from V and 14 bases from J, with 15 bases between. The CDR3 length is 13 residues. Germline V gives CDR1 MGHRA, CDR2 YSYEKL. CDR3 nucleotides: TGCGCCAGCAGCCAAGAGGATCGGGGGGCGGTGTATTTT. The encoded protein is CASSQEDRGAVYF.

The chain uses TRBV6-1 and TRBJ2-1; D may be TRBD1 or TRBD2 (5 bases each). From germline, CDR1 is MNHNS and CDR2 SASEGT. This CDR3 has 14 residues. V gave up 6 bases and J gave up 0 bases, with 9 bases separating them. The CDR3 DNA reads TGTGCCAGCAGCCGGGACCACTCCTACAATGAGCAGTTCTTC. Its translation: CASSRDHSYNEQFF.

This clone has a single count. The chain has TRBV6-6 and TRBJ2-1; 14 positions match TRBD2. The germline CDR1 and CDR2 sequences are MNHNY and SVGAGI (reference sequence). Unmatched junction bases numbered 3, after V lost 4 bases and J lost 7 bases. The CDR3 is made up of 15 amino acids. The CDR3 nucleotides are TGTGCCAGCAGTTTGGGACTAGCGGGGGTTAATGAGCAGTTCTTC. Amino acid sequence: CASSLGLAGVNEQFF.

The gene calls are TRBV5-4 and TRBJ2-2, with 7 bases lining up with TRBD2. CDR3 size: 15 residues. The junction had 8 bases not matched to a gene; V was cut back by 3 bases and J by 6 bases. Germline-derived CDR1 and CDR2 are SGHNT and YYREEE (reference sequence). The CDR3: CASSSGGGGAGELFF. The CDR3 DNA reads as TGTGCCAGCAGCTCGGGGGGAGGAGGGGCCGGGGAGCTGTTTTTT.

The CDR3 DNA follows: TGCGCCAGCAGCAAGGACAGGGGGCGAGAAAAACTGTTTTTT. Protein sequence: CASSKDRGREKLFF. V gene TRBV5-1 combines with J gene TRBJ1-4; TRBD1 matches at 11 bases. Germline loops: CDR1 SGHRS, CDR2 YFSETQ. Germline trimming cut 4 bases from V and 8 bases from J; bases unmatched to any gene: 4. The CDR3 covers 14 residues.

This chain uses TRBV9 with TRBJ2-6; D is unclear. Germline V lookup: CDR1 SGDLS, CDR2 YYNGEE. The CDR3 is 13 amino acids. The V end lost 0 bases, the J end lost 7 bases, and 5 bases lay between the germline ends. CDR3 amino acids: CASSVGVANVLTF. CDR3 DNA sequence: TGTGCCAGCAGCGTAGGTGTAGCCAACGTCCTGACTTTC.

This chain connects TRBV18 to TRBJ2-1, with a weak D call TRBD1 (5 bases). The CDR3 totals 13 residues. Looked up from germline, CDR1 is KGHSH and CDR2 is LQKENI. The ends were cut back, 2 bases at V and 6 bases at J, with 8 bases in the middle. CDR3 nucleotides: TGTGCCAGCTCACCAGGGGCTCTCAATGAGCAGTTCTTC. Its translation is CASSPGALNEQFF.

The chain carries TRBV30 and TRBJ1-5; D is undetermined. CDR1 is GTSNPN, CDR2 SVGIG, per germline (reference sequence). V shed 2 bases and J shed 2 bases, with 13 bases lying between them. This CDR3 comprises 15 residues. The CDR3 nucleotides are TGTGCCTGGAGTAGAAAGGCGACGGGCAATCAGCCCCAGCATTTT. Translating it yields CAWSRKATGNQPQHF.

The chain has TRBV4-1 and TRBJ1-2; D uncertain. CDR1 is MGHRA, CDR2 YSYEKL, per germline. V shed 1 base and J shed 2 bases, with 11 bases lying between them. This CDR3 is 15 amino acids long. The CDR3 sequence is CASSQVLVLNYGYTF. Written as DNA, the CDR3 is TGCGCCAGCAGCCAAGTGCTGGTCCTGAACTATGGCTACACCTTC.